A selection of T cell receptor beta chains follows, all from one sample in a study of T cell changes during pregnancy in multiple sclerosis. TCRdb's table, derived via immunoSEQ multiplex PCR, lists solely in-frame clones and lacks some. The table has about 130,000 clones, roughly 96% seen once; the top ten hold 0.44%. Sequencing used peripheral blood, obtained after pregnancy. The receptors come from a female donor with multiple sclerosis, enrolled in a pregnancy study. The CDR3 runs from the conserved cysteine through the conserved F or W. Fields, in order: clone size, V gene, J gene, CDR3 protein. Some rows mark clone size as missing; the rest say once, few, many or name a class of expanded clone.

clone_size: once; v_call: TRBV6-5; j_call: TRBJ2-7; cdr3_aa: CASSYSRTGSEQYF
clone_size: .; v_call: TRBV28; j_call: TRBJ2-1; cdr3_aa: CASRGPFRDRGLDGYEQFF
clone_size: .; v_call: TRBV19; j_call: TRBJ2-6; cdr3_aa: CASSLQGAPGANVLTF
clone_size: .; v_call: TRBV5-1; j_call: TRBJ2-1; cdr3_aa: CASSTGQTNSYNEQFF
clone_size: .; v_call: TRBV4-3; j_call: TRBJ2-7; cdr3_aa: CASSTGTGGLQYF
clone_size: .; v_call: TRBV7-9; j_call: TRBJ1-4; cdr3_aa: CASTLDRGRANEKLFF
clone_size: .; v_call: TRBV7-9; j_call: TRBJ2-2; cdr3_aa: CASSLLAGVAGELFF
clone_size: .; v_call: TRBV27; j_call: TRBJ1-4; cdr3_aa: CASSATGRKNEKLFF
clone_size: .; v_call: TRBV6-5; j_call: TRBJ2-3; cdr3_aa: CASSYLAGGITDTQYF
clone_size: .; v_call: TRBV5-1; j_call: TRBJ2-3; cdr3_aa: CASSSTATDTQYF
clone_size: .; v_call: TRBV29-1; j_call: TRBJ2-3; cdr3_aa: CSVEEEGGAPTDTQYF
clone_size: .; v_call: TRBV28; j_call: TRBJ2-1; cdr3_aa: CASSFGLAGNEQFF
clone_size: .; v_call: TRBV19; j_call: TRBJ2-7; cdr3_aa: CASSIRQGREQYF
clone_size: .; v_call: TRBV5-4; j_call: TRBJ2-5; cdr3_aa: CASSLAEQETQYF
clone_size: .; v_call: TRBV5-4; j_call: TRBJ2-7; cdr3_aa: CASSLQGGVYEQYF
clone_size: .; v_call: TRBV15; j_call: TRBJ2-3; cdr3_aa: CATSRGRGGGTDTQCF
clone_size: .; v_call: TRBV20-1; j_call: TRBJ1-2; cdr3_aa: CSARDLRGYTF
clone_size: .; v_call: TRBV2; j_call: TRBJ2-1; cdr3_aa: CASSEVASYNEQFF
clone_size: .; v_call: TRBV27; j_call: TRBJ1-2; cdr3_aa: CASSPLPGPNYGYTF
clone_size: .; v_call: TRBV5-1; j_call: TRBJ2-5; cdr3_aa: CASSLSSGRETQYF
clone_size: .; v_call: TRBV5-5; j_call: TRBJ2-7; cdr3_aa: CASSQDRPNGYEQYF
clone_size: once; v_call: TRBV5-1; j_call: TRBJ2-5; cdr3_aa: CASSLGEVPLETQYF
clone_size: .; v_call: TRBV4-1; j_call: TRBJ1-1; cdr3_aa: CASSPQGGEAFF
clone_size: .; v_call: TRBV12-5; j_call: TRBJ1-5; cdr3_aa: CAKGLQGQPQHF
clone_size: .; v_call: TRBV18; j_call: TRBJ1-3; cdr3_aa: CASSEGTGVGIENTIYF
clone_size: once; v_call: TRBV28; j_call: TRBJ1-5; cdr3_aa: CASRQQGSNQPQHF
clone_size: .; v_call: TRBV29-1; j_call: TRBJ1-2; cdr3_aa: CSVGTYQGVGYGYTF
clone_size: .; v_call: TRBV28; j_call: TRBJ2-4; cdr3_aa: CASCVSGVAKNIQYF
clone_size: .; v_call: TRBV9; j_call: TRBJ2-1; cdr3_aa: CASSPPSDRGYNEQFF
clone_size: once; v_call: TRBV7-9; j_call: TRBJ1-5; cdr3_aa: CASSLEGGQAAQPQHF
clone_size: .; v_call: TRBV28; j_call: TRBJ2-7; cdr3_aa: CASELAASYEQYF
clone_size: .; v_call: TRBV5-1; j_call: TRBJ2-7; cdr3_aa: CASSLDFYEQYF
clone_size: .; v_call: TRBV11-1; j_call: TRBJ2-3; cdr3_aa: CASSFLAGASDTQYF
clone_size: .; v_call: TRBV18; j_call: TRBJ2-3; cdr3_aa: CASSPLGGRADTQYF
clone_size: .; v_call: TRBV4-1; j_call: TRBJ1-2; cdr3_aa: CASSPGQGVSGYTF
clone_size: .; v_call: TRBV19; j_call: TRBJ2-2; cdr3_aa: CASSGLAGAGAGELFF
clone_size: .; v_call: TRBV10-3; j_call: TRBJ1-3; cdr3_aa: CAISEVQTISLSGNTIYF
clone_size: .; v_call: TRBV6-1; j_call: TRBJ2-1; cdr3_aa: CASSEEKGTGFYNEQFF
clone_size: .; v_call: TRBV6-6; j_call: TRBJ2-1; cdr3_aa: CASSPGLSYNEQFF
clone_size: .; v_call: TRBV6-4; j_call: TRBJ1-5; cdr3_aa: CASSDSRNQPQHF
clone_size: .; v_call: TRBV19; j_call: TRBJ1-5; cdr3_aa: CASSIRTASNQPQHF
clone_size: .; v_call: TRBV18; j_call: TRBJ1-3; cdr3_aa: CASSRKRTENLLGNTIYF
clone_size: .; v_call: TRBV6-1; j_call: TRBJ2-7; cdr3_aa: CASTLQVGLEQYF
clone_size: .; v_call: TRBV28; j_call: TRBJ2-5; cdr3_aa: CASSSLGQNPGAYF
clone_size: .; v_call: TRBV28; j_call: TRBJ2-2; cdr3_aa: CASSSSGGARPGELFF
clone_size: .; v_call: TRBV19; j_call: TRBJ1-5; cdr3_aa: CASSMSSNQPQHF
clone_size: .; v_call: TRBV5-8; j_call: TRBJ2-2; cdr3_aa: CASRSGTGGRTGELFF
clone_size: .; v_call: TRBV7-3; j_call: TRBJ2-1; cdr3_aa: CASSATYYNEQFF
clone_size: .; v_call: TRBV6-1; j_call: TRBJ2-1; cdr3_aa: CASSEPAGGYNEQFF
clone_size: .; v_call: TRBV4-1; j_call: TRBJ1-2; cdr3_aa: CASSQGQGIGGYTF
clone_size: .; v_call: TRBV7-9; j_call: TRBJ2-1; cdr3_aa: CASSSIKAVYNEQFF
clone_size: .; v_call: TRBV4-2; j_call: TRBJ2-7; cdr3_aa: CASSQVRPSGPYEQYF
clone_size: .; v_call: TRBV6-4; j_call: TRBJ2-1; cdr3_aa: CASRALADSYNEQFF
clone_size: .; v_call: TRBV7-8; j_call: TRBJ2-2; cdr3_aa: CASSLERASGELFF
clone_size: .; v_call: TRBV6-5; j_call: TRBJ1-5; cdr3_aa: CASSYMTGGPQHF
clone_size: .; v_call: TRBV27; j_call: TRBJ2-3; cdr3_aa: CASSPRRRPVADTQYF
clone_size: few; v_call: TRBV5-5; j_call: TRBJ1-1; cdr3_aa: CASSLPTGTLAEAFF